Listed below are T cell receptor beta chains from one sample, sequenced in a study of CXCR3-negative and CXCR3-positive naive CD8 T cells. TCRdb re-called the 5' RACE reads and gives one entry per CDR3 protein, without DNA. Recorded for this sample: more than 75,000 distinct CDR3 sequences. What was sequenced was naive CXCR3+ CD8+ T cells from blood. The receptor set was obtained from a human donor in good health. Some clones in this sample may be carry-over from other donors' samples. CDR3s include the opening cysteine and the closing phenylalanine or tryptophan.

J,V,CDR3
TRBJ2-7,TRBV28,CASSSEYATGIYEQYF
TRBJ2-2,TRBV27,CASRLGGPNTGELFF
TRBJ2-3,TRBV12-3/TRBV12-4,CASTPPSGEEADTQYF
TRBJ2-1,TRBV18,CASSPPANEQFF
TRBJ2-4,TRBV6-2/TRBV6-3,CASSEDSLSIQYF
TRBJ1-1,TRBV19,CASSMGIMNTEAFF
TRBJ2-1,TRBV5-6,CASEGSSYNEQFF
TRBJ2-7,TRBV13,CASSLGNGYEQYF
TRBJ2-1,TRBV19,CASSIWGSSYNEQFF
TRBJ2-3,TRBV5-5,CASTPWASDGTDTQYF
TRBJ2-3,TRBV28,CASSPLAGVSTDTQYF
TRBJ1-2,TRBV11-2,CASSLTYGTGGFGYTF
TRBJ2-7,TRBV27,CASSFGSESYEQYF
TRBJ2-7,TRBV21-1,CASSKGGTGGHEQYF
TRBJ2-1,TRBV21-1,CSSIVFGDEQFF
TRBJ2-2,TRBV6-2/TRBV6-3,CASSYSTSGSLNGELFF
TRBJ2-7,TRBV13,CASSLNAPYEQYF
TRBJ2-2,TRBV5-1,CATPGSGELFF
TRBJ2-4,TRBV12-3/TRBV12-4,CASSHRDYKNIQYF
TRBJ2-1,TRBV13,CASSLGTDRGDEQFF
TRBJ1-1,TRBV14,CASSQDEDQNTEAFF
TRBJ1-1,TRBV5-6,CASSLQDNTEAFF